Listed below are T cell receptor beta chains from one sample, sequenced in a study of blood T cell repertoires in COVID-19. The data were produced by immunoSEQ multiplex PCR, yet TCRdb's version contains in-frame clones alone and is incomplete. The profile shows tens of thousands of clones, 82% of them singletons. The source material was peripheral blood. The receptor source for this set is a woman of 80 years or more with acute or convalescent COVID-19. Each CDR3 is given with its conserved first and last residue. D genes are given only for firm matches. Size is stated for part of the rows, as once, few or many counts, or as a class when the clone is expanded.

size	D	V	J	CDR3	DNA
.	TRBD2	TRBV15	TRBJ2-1	CATGQAWPGGRVDEQFF	TGTGCCACCGGGCAGGCCTGGCCGGGCGGGAGGGTGGATGAGCAGTTCTTC
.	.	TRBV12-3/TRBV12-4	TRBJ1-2	CASSPGSESGYTF	TGTGCCAGCAGCCCGGGTTCCGAGAGTGGCTACACCTTC
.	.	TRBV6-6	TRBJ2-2	CASSYAGGELFF	TGTGCCAGCAGTTACGCGGGAGGGGAGCTGTTTTTT
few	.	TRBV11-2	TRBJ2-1	CASSWPRARGGNEQFF	TGTGCCAGCAGCTGGCCACGGGCAAGGGGAGGCAATGAGCAGTTCTTC
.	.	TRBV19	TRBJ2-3	CASSRGEGDTQYF	TGTGCCAGTAGTAGGGGGGAAGGAGATACGCAGTATTTT
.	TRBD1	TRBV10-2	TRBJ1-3	CASRPTGGSGNTIYF	TGCGCCAGCAGGCCGACAGGGGGATCTGGAAACACCATATATTTT
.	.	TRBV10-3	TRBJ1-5	CAISEGAGVGQPQHF	TGTGCCATCAGTGAGGGCGCAGGGGTAGGTCAGCCCCAGCATTTT
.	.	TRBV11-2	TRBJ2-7	CASSLGYYEQYF	TGTGCCAGCAGCTTAGGTTACTACGAGCAGTACTTC
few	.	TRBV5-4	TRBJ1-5	CASSLDGISGQPQHF	TGTGCCAGCAGCCTAGACGGAATCTCGGGGCAGCCCCAGCATTTT
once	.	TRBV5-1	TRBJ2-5	CASSFRGARETQYF	TGCGCCAGCAGCTTCCGGGGGGCGAGGGAGACCCAGTACTTC
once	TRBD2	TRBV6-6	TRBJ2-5	CASRRQLAGGGETQYF	TGTGCCAGCAGGAGACAGTTAGCGGGGGGAGGGGAGACCCAGTACTTC
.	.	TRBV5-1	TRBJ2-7	CASSLVSGTYEQYF	TGCGCCAGCAGCTTGGTATCAGGAACCTACGAGCAGTACTTC
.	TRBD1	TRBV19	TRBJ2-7	CASSIGQGTVYEQYF	TGTGCCAGTAGTATTGGACAGGGGACGGTCTACGAGCAGTACTTC
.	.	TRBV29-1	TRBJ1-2	CSVAEGRGVNYGYTF	TGCAGCGTTGCCGAGGGGCGGGGAGTCAACTATGGCTACACCTTC
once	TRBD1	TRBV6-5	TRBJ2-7	CASQGQGVYYEQYF	TGTGCCAGCCAGGGACAGGGGGTTTACTACGAGCAGTACTTC
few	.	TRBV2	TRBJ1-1	CASSRLTEAFF	TGTGCCAGCAGTAGACTCACTGAAGCTTTCTTT
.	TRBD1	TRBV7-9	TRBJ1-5	CASSPGQGGAGNQPQHF	TGTGCCAGCAGCCCGGGACAGGGGGGAGCGGGCAATCAGCCCCAGCATTTT
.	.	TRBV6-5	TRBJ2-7	CASSYYEGSNYEQYF	TGTGCCAGCAGTTACTATGAGGGTTCTAATTACGAGCAGTACTTC
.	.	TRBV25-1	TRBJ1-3	CASSEESTGNTIYF	TGTGCCAGCAGTGAAGAGAGCACTGGAAACACCATATATTTT
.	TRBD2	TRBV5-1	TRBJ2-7	CASSLEASGSGEQYF	TGCGCCAGCAGCTTGGAGGCTAGCGGGAGCGGGGAGCAGTACTTC
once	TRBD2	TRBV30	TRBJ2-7	CAWSPGLAGSREQYF	TGTGCCTGGAGCCCCGGACTAGCGGGATCTAGAGAGCAGTACTTC
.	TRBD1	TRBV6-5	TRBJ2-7	CASRLPGQDYEQYF	TGTGCCAGCAGACTCCCGGGACAGGACTACGAGCAGTACTTC
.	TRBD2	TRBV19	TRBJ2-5	CASRRFHSGGGETQYF	TGTGCCAGTAGACGATTCCATAGCGGGGGGGGTGAGACCCAGTACTTC
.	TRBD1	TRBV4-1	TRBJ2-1	CASSQFGRGRYNEQFF	TGCGCCAGCAGCCAATTTGGAAGGGGGCGTTACAATGAGCAGTTCTTC
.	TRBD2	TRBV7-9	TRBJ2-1	CASSLKLAGGNEQFF	TGTGCCAGCAGCTTAAAACTAGCGGGGGGCAATGAGCAGTTCTTC
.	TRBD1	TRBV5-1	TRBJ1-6	CASSLTGGSTNSPLHF	TGCGCCAGCAGCTTGACAGGGGGAAGCACGAATTCACCCCTCCACTTT
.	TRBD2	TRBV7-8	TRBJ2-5	CASSFATGGRETQYF	TGTGCCAGCAGCTTTGCAACGGGGGGGCGGGAGACCCAGTACTTC
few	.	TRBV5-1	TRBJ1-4	CASSQTVTSEKLFF	TGCGCCAGCAGCCAGACAGTAACGTCTGAAAAACTGTTTTTT
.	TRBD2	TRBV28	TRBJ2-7	CASTRGTAGLEQYF	TGTGCCAGCACGCGGGGGACGGCTGGCCTCGAGCAGTACTTC
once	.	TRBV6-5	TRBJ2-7	CASSYSGLGGGYEQYF	TGTGCCAGCAGTTACTCCGGGTTAGGGGGTGGGTACGAGCAGTACTTC
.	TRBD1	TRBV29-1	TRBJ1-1	CSVEGGTGRPEAFF	TGCAGCGTTGAAGGCGGGACAGGGAGACCTGAAGCTTTCTTT
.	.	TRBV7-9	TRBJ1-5	CASSPGRGEVNQPQHF	TGTGCCAGCAGCCCGGGCAGGGGTGAGGTCAATCAGCCCCAGCATTTT
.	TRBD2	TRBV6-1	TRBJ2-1	CASSAGVDLAGGSLGEQFF	TGTGCCAGCAGTGCAGGGGTGGATCTAGCGGGGGGTTCTTTAGGTGAGCAGTTCTTC
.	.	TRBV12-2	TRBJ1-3	CASPLYLGHSGNTIYF	TGTGCAAGTCCCCTATATTTGGGGCACTCTGGAAACACCATATATTTT
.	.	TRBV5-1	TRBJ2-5	CASSLASETQYF	TGCGCCAGCAGCTTGGCTAGCGAGACCCAGTACTTC
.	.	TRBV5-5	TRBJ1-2	CASSTIERQSGRDGYTF	TGTGCCAGCAGCACGATAGAAAGACAGAGCGGGAGGGATGGCTACACCTTC
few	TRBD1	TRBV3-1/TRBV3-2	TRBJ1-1	CASSRGQSPPEAFF	TGTGCCAGCAGCCGGGGACAGTCCCCTCCTGAAGCTTTCTTT
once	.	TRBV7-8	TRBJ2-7	CASSPKRTATYEQYF	TGTGCCAGCAGCCCCAAGCGGACCGCAACCTACGAGCAGTACTTC